This entry lists 17 T cell receptor beta chains sequenced from one sample in a study of blood T cell repertoires in COVID-19. Method: immunoSEQ multiplex PCR; TCRdb's copy keeps in-frame clones and lacks some. The sample holds about 81,000 clones; approximately 91% are singletons and the top ten take around 10%. The sequenced sample consisted of peripheral blood. These receptors originate from an older man with active or convalescent COVID-19.

A few counts support this clone. The chain employs TRBV7-2 and TRBJ1-4; 12 bases are shared with TRBD1. J gave up 8 bases and V 1 base, and 2 bases lay outside the gene matches. The CDR3 runs to 15 residues. Germline loops: CDR1 SGHTA, CDR2 FQGNSA. The CDR3 nucleotides are TGTGCCAGCAGCTTAGGGGGGACAGGGGGCGAAAAACTGTTTTTT. It translates to CASSLGGTGGEKLFF.

This chain joins TRBV7-9 and TRBJ1-5; D is unresolved. Germline assignment: CDR1 SEHNR and CDR2 FQNEAQ (reference sequence). The CDR3 totals 12 residues. Between the trimmed V and J ends, which lost 4 bases and 11 bases, there was a span of 12 bases. The CDR3 DNA is TGTGCCAGCAGCTCTACAGACGGGACCCAGCATTTT. Its translation is CASSSTDGTQHF.

V and J are TRBV5-1 and TRBJ1-1, with 8 bases that match TRBD1. CDR3 length: 15 amino acids. The germline V gene has CDR1 SGHRS and CDR2 YFSETQ. V shed 4 bases, J shed 1 base, and the junction held 6 bases outside the gene matches. CDR3 residues: CASSANRGKNTEAFF. CDR3 DNA sequence: TGCGCCAGCAGCGCAAACAGGGGGAAGAACACTGAAGCTTTCTTT.

V is TRBV18 and J is TRBJ2-5; 8 nucleotides match TRBD1. Germline assignment: CDR1 KGHSH and CDR2 LQKENI. The CDR3 runs 13 residues. Trimming cost V 6 bases and J 5 bases; bases outside gene matches: 5. The CDR3 is CASSGQGGETQYF. Written as DNA, the CDR3 is TGTGCCAGCTCCGGACAGGGCGGGGAGACCCAGTACTTC.

This clone has just a few counts. The genes are TRBV15 and TRBJ2-7, with D tentatively TRBD2 (5 bases). The CDR3 runs to 14 residues. From germline, CDR1 is LNHNV and CDR2 YYDKDF (reference sequence). Trimming removed 0 bases from V and 3 bases from J, with 9 bases in between. CDR3 sequence (DNA): TGTGCCACCAGCAGAGATCGGGAAGACTACGAGCAGTACTTC. Translating it yields CATSRDREDYEQYF.

Only a few counts were recorded for this clone. V and J are TRBV7-9 and TRBJ1-2; 9 bases fit TRBD1. Germline-derived CDR1 and CDR2 are SEHNR and FQNEAQ (reference sequence). CDR3 length: 13 residues. The V segment lost 7 bases and the J segment 3 bases; nucleotides outside the gene matches: 3. The CDR3 region has the DNA TGTGCCAGCACCGGGACAGGGCACTATGGCTACACCTTC. It encodes CASTGTGHYGYTF.

The chain joins TRBV6-5 to TRBJ1-5; D might be TRBD1 (6 bases). Germline assignment: CDR1 MNHEY and CDR2 SVGAGI. CDR3 length equals 15 residues. V was pared by 6 bases and J by 6 bases, with 18 bases between. The CDR3 nucleotides read TGTGCCAGCAGGGCGACTGGGGGCGTCGGTCAGCCCCAGCATTTT. Protein: CASRATGGVGQPQHF.

The chain has TRBV18 and TRBJ1-5; D is perhaps TRBD1 (6 bases). The ends were cut back, 6 bases at V and 0 bases at J, with 9 bases in the middle. Per germline, CDR1 KGHSH and CDR2 LQKENI. The CDR3 is 14 residues long. The CDR3 bases are TGTGCCAGCTCCCCAGGGGCTAGCAATCAGCCCCAGCATTTT. It specifies CASSPGASNQPQHF. Full variable domain (rest looked up from reference TRBV18 and TRBJ1-5): NAGVMQNPRHLVRRRGQEARLRCSPMKGHSHVYWYRQLPEEGLKFMVYLQKENIIDESGMPKERFSAEFPKEGPSILRIQQVVRGDSAAYFCASSPGASNQPQHFGDGTRLSIL.

The chain employs TRBV7-8 and TRBJ1-1; D is ambiguous. The germline CDR1 and CDR2 sequences are SGHVS and FQNEAQ. V was cut by 2 bases and J by 1 base, with 5 bases left in between. The CDR3 spans 13 residues. In nucleotides, the CDR3 is TGTGCCAGCAGCTTATATTCGAACACTGAAGCTTTCTTT. It specifies CASSLYSNTEAFF.

This clone occurred a few times. The rearrangement links TRBV24-1 to TRBJ2-5; D perhaps matches TRBD1 (6 bases). Germline CDR1 and CDR2: KGHDR and SFDVKD. Trimming took off 5 bases at V and 2 bases at J, with 17 bases between the two ends. The CDR3 spans 16 residues. The CDR3 DNA reads TGTGCCACCAGTGGGGGCCGACAGGTGACACAAGAGACCCAGTACTTC. Translating gives CATSGGRQVTQETQYF.

This clone was counted a single time. The rearrangement links TRBV9 to TRBJ1-4; D is possibly TRBD1 (5 bases). Germline lookup yields CDR1 SGDLS and CDR2 YYNGEE. The CDR3 runs 15 residues. Trimming took 2 bases from V and 8 from J, leaving 16 bases between them. CDR3 DNA: TGTGCCAGCAGCGTCCAGGGAGGGGCGCGCGAAAAACTGTTTTTT. It yields the protein CASSVQGGAREKLFF.

J is TRBJ1-2 and V is TRBV9; 12 bases are a match to TRBD1. CDR1 is SGDLS and CDR2 is YYNGEE in the germline V gene. The junction had 4 bases not matched to a gene; V was cut back by 3 bases and J by 7 bases. The CDR3 sequence is 14 residues long. CDR3 nucleotides: TGTGCCAGCAGCGCCGGGACAGGGGGCGCTGGCTACACCTTC. This translates into CASSAGTGGAGYTF. The complete variable domain, with remaining parts taken from reference TRBV9 and TRBJ1-2, reads DSGVTQTPKHLITATGQRVTLRCSPRSGDLSVYWYQQSLDQGLQFLIQYYNGEERAKGNILERFSAQQFPDLHSELNLSSLELGDSALYFCASSAGTGGAGYTFGSGTRLTVV.

The rearrangement uses TRBV28 and TRBJ1-1; 8 bases map to TRBD1. With V trimmed by 7 bases and J by 1 base, 5 bases remained unmatched. This CDR3 has 14 residues. CDR1 is MDHEN, CDR2 SYDVKM, per germline. CDR3 coding DNA: TGTGCCAGCACAGGGACAGGAGCGAACACTGAAGCTTTCTTT. Translating gives CASTGTGANTEAFF.

This chain's CDR3 is CASSLGQGEAFF. The CDR3 region has the DNA TGTGCCAGCAGTCTCGGACAGGGCGAAGCTTTCTTT. The rearrangement joins TRBV12-3 or TRBV12-4 to TRBJ1-1, with 8 positions matching TRBD1. The CDR3 spans 12 residues. V lost 5 bases, J lost 8 bases, and 4 bases stayed unmatched.

The chain employs TRBV19 and TRBJ2-7; D unresolved. Trimming removed 3 bases at V and 2 bases at J, with 8 bases between. This CDR3 has 13 amino acids. Germline-derived CDR1 and CDR2 are LNHDA and SQIVND (reference sequence). CDR3 region: CASSISVTYEQYF. The CDR3, as DNA: TGTGCCAGTAGTATTAGTGTTACCTACGAGCAGTACTTC.

This CDR3 is CASRDRGLGNTEAFF. In DNA form, the CDR3 reads TGCGCCAGCAGGGACAGGGGGCTAGGGAACACTGAAGCTTTCTTT. The rearrangement joins TRBV10-2 to TRBJ1-1; 11 bases line up with TRBD1. V was clipped by 6 bases and J by 1 base; unmatched bases: 4. The CDR3 covers 15 residues. The V gene's germline CDR1 is WSHSY and CDR2 SAAADI.

The chain joins TRBV5-1 to TRBJ2-3; D may be TRBD1 (5 bases). The CDR3 is made up of 13 amino acids. V shed 0 bases and J shed 4 bases, with 6 bases lying between them. Germline V gene sequence: CDR1 SGHRS, CDR2 YFSETQ. The CDR3 protein is CASSLGRADTQYF. In DNA form, the CDR3 reads TGCGCCAGCAGCTTGGGCAGGGCAGATACGCAGTATTTT.